This T cell receptor (beta chain) was recorded in a study of cytomegalovirus exposure and HLA in healthy donors. Whole-study context: The roughly 120 validation repertoires, a later analysis reported, used the same platform as the roughly 710 first-cohort repertoires.

Study-level points and caveats: In vitro work confirmed that a few CMV-associated chains recognize CMV antigens.

Regarding this clone: Its target is not known.

Trimming took off 4 bases at V and 4 bases at J, with 16 bases between the two ends. The CDR3 runs 14 residues. In germline, CDR1 is SQVTM, CDR2 ANQGSEA. The table came from immunoSEQ multiplex PCR; TCRdb's copy has only in-frame clones and leaves some out. The sample contains about 220,000 clones, around 90% of which appear only once. The sequence came from a woman aged 18-30 years in good health and CMV-seronegative. Material for sequencing was PBMCs. The rearrangement links TRBV29-1 to TRBJ1-2, with D possibly matching TRBD1 (6 bases). The CDR3 DNA reads as TGCAGCGTTGTAACCCCGGACAGACTCTATGGCTACACCTTC. This sequence encodes CSVVTPDRLYGYTF.